The T cell receptor beta chain under discussion was sequenced for a study of technical replicates of blood from a few donors. Libraries were prepared by immunoSEQ multiplex PCR; TCRdb keeps only in-frame clonotypes and omits some of them. The top ten hold about 0.38% of the sample, which has tens of thousands of clones, 90% to 95% seen once. There are 14 residues in the CDR3. V was clipped by 4 bases and J by 4 bases, with 14 bases between them. Germline CDR1 reads SGHTS; CDR2 reads YDEGEE. The chain carries TRBV5-8 and TRBJ1-1; maybe TRBD1 (5 bases). What was sequenced was T cells isolated from PBMCs. The TCR comes from a human donor in good health. As DNA, the CDR3 is TGTGCCAGCAGCAGAGGACAAATTGGCACTGAAGCTTTCTTT. It is translated as CASSRGQIGTEAFF.